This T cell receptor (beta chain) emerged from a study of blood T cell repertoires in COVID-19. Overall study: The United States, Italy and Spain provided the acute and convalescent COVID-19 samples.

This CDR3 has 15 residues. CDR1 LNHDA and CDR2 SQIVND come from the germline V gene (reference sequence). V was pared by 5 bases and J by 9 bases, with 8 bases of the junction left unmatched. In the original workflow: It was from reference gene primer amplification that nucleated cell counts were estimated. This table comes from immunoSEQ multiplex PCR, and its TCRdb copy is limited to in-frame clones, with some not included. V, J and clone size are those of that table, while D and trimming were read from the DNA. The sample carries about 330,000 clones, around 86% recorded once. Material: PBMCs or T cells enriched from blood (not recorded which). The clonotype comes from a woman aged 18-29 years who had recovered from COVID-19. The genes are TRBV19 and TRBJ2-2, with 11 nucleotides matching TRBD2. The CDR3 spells CASSRLAGTRRELFF. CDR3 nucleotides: TGTGCCAGTAGTCGACTAGCGGGGACACGCCGGGAGCTGTTTTTT.